This TCR beta chain emerged from a study of cytomegalovirus exposure and HLA in healthy donors. Points from the study as a whole: Indistinguishability led to the exclusion of some V segments, TRBV6-2 and TRBV6-3 included.

The V gene end was trimmed by 9 bases and the J gene end by 0 bases; junction bases not matched to a gene: 8. The CDR3 loop spans 15 amino acids. Germline lookup yields CDR1 LNHDA and CDR2 SQIVND (reference sequence). The PCR used 60 Vbeta and 13 Jbeta primers. Profiling relied on immunoSEQ multiplex PCR, and the TCRdb table lists in-frame clones only, not all of them. The sample shows some 100,000 clones, 65% to 75% of them seen only once. This clone has only a few counts. As yet, its antigen is unknown. The chain carries TRBV19 and TRBJ1-5; 7 bases are a match to TRBD1. Sequences were obtained from PBMCs. The sequence was collected from a middle-aged woman in good health and CMV-seronegative. This CDR3 is CARGQTGYSNQPQHF. The CDR3 bases are TGTGCCAGGGGTCAGACAGGGTATAGCAATCAGCCCCAGCATTTT. The full variable domain, rest sourced from reference TRBV19 and TRBJ1-5, is DGGITQSPKYLFRKEGQNVTLSCEQNLNHDAMYWYRQDPGQGLRLIYYSQIVNDFQKGDIAEGYSVSREKKESFPLTVTSAQKNPTAFYLCARGQTGYSNQPQHFGDGTRLSIL.